This T cell receptor (beta chain) originates from a study of tumor-infiltrating lymphocytes in oesophageal squamous cell carcinoma listed by TCRdb under 2016. This clonotype was observed at least ten times. Its antigen specificity is not known. Within one base of it there is no much larger clone, and no base qualities were kept. Libraries came from PCR. The instrument was an Illumina HiSeq 2000. TCRdb reworked the public reads: Q25 trimming with fastp, MiXCR clone assembly, productive beta chains retained. All rows with the same CDR3 protein become a single entry with the most common DNA and genes. The sample contains about 24,000 distinct CDR3 sequences, 38% of them found a single time. Around 23% of the sample is in the top ten clones. Measured from the cysteine to the phenylalanine, the CDR3 is 13 residues long. Only the CDR3 part of the read is kept: 39 bases, read in frame from the first base. CDR1 and CDR2 (SGHTS, YDEGEE) derive from the germline V gene. V and J lose 9 bases and 4 bases, and a span of 16 bases separates them.

Sequences were obtained from esophageal tumor tissue. The chain couples TRBV5-8 to TRBJ2-5; D gene: possibly TRBD1, on 6 matching bases. The clonotype was recovered from a male donor with esophageal squamous cell carcinoma. At the DNA level, the sequence is TGTGCCACCGCACAGGGTCCAGGAGAGACCCAGTACTTC. It codes for CATAQGPGETQYF.